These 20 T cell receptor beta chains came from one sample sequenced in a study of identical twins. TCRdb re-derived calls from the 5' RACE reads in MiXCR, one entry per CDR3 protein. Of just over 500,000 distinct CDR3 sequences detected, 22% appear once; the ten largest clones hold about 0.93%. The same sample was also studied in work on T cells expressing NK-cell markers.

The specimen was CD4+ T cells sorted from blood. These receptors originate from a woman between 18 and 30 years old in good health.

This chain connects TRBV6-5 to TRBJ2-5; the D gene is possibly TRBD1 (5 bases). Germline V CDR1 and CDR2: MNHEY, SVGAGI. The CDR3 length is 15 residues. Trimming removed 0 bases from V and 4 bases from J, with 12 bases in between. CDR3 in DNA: TGTGCCAGCAGTTACTCCCACAAAAGGGGAGAGACCCAGTACTTC. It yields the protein CASSYSHKRGETQYF.

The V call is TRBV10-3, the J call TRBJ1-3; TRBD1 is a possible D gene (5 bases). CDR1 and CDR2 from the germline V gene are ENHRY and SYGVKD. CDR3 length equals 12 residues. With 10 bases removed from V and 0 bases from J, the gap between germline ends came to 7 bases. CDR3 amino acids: CATTASGNTIYF. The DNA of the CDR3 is TGTGCCACGACAGCCTCTGGAAACACCATATATTTT.

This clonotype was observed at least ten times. The CDR3 is CASSFRGPDPFF. The CDR3 region has the DNA TGTGCCAGCAGTTTCAGGGGTCCCGATCCTTTCTTT. The chain recombines TRBV12-3 or TRBV12-4 with TRBJ1-1; TRBD1 is a possible D gene (6 bases). The germline V and J ends were trimmed by 3 bases and 12 bases, with 14 bases remaining between them. The CDR3 runs to 12 residues.

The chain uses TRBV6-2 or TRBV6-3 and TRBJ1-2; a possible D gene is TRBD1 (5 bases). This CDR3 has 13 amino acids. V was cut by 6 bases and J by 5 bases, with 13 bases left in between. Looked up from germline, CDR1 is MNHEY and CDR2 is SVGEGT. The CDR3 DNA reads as TGTGCCAGCAGCCAGCGACAGTTATATGGCTACACCTTC. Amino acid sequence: CASSQRQLYGYTF.

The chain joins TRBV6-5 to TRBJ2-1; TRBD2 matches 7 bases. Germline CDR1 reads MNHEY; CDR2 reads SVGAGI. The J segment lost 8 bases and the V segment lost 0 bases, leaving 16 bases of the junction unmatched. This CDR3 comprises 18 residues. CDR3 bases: TGTGCCAGCAGTTACTCCTCTGCGTTAGCGGGCACTTCGGATGAGCAGTTCTTC. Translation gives CASSYSSALAGTSDEQFF.

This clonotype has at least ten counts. The CDR3 is CASSLVSSSNEKLFF. In DNA, the CDR3 is TGCGCCAGCAGCTTGGTTTCTTCCTCTAATGAAAAACTGTTTTTT. The V gene is TRBV5-1, the J gene TRBJ1-4; no clear D. Trimming took off 0 bases at V and 3 bases at J, with 9 bases between the two ends. This CDR3 region has 15 residues. CDR1 and CDR2 (germline): SGHRS, YFSETQ.

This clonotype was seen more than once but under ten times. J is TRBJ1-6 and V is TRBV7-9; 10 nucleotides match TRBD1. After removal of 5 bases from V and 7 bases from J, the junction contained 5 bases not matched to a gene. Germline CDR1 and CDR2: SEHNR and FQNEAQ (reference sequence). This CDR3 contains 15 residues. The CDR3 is CASSARTGGNSPLHF. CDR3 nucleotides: TGTGCCAGCAGCGCCCGGACAGGGGGGAATTCACCCCTCCACTTT.

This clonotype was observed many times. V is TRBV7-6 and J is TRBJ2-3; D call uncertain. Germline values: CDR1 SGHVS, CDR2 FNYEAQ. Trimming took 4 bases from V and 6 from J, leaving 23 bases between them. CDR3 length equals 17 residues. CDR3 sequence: CASSSYPRPGLQDTQYF. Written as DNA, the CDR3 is TGTGCCAGCAGCTCCTACCCGAGACCAGGCCTCCAGGATACGCAGTATTTT.

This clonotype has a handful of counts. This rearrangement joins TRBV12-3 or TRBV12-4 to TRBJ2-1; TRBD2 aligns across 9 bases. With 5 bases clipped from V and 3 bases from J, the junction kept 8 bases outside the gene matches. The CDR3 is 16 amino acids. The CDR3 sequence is CASSIVLAGDYNEQFF. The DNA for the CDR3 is TGTGCCAGCAGTATTGTATTAGCGGGGGACTACAATGAGCAGTTCTTC.

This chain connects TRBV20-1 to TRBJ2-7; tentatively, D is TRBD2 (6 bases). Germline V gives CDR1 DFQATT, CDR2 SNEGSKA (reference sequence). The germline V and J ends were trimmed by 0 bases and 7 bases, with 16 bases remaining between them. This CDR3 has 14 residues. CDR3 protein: CSARDPRRAQEQYF. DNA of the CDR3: TGCAGTGCTAGAGATCCCCGGAGGGCCCAAGAGCAGTACTTC.

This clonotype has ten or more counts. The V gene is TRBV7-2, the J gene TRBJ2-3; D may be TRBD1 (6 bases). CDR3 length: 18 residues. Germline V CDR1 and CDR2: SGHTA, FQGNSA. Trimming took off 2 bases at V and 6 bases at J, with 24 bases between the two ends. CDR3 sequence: CASSLSTGTRGGMDTQYF. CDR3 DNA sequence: TGTGCCAGCAGCTTATCGACCGGGACAAGGGGTGGTATGGATACGCAGTATTTT.

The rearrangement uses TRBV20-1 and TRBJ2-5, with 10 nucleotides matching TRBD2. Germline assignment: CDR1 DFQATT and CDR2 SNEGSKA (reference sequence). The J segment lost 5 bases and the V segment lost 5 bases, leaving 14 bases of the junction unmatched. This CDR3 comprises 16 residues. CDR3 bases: TGCAGTGCTCGGAGCGGGGGGGCATCCTCATGGGAGACCCAGTACTTC. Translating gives CSARSGGASSWETQYF.

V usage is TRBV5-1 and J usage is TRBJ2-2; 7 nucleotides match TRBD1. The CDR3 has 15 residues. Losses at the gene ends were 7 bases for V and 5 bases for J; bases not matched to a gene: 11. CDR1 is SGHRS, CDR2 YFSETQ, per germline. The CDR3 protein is CASVEGTATTGELFF. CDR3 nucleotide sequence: TGCGCCAGCGTCGAGGGGACAGCAACTACCGGGGAGCTGTTTTTT. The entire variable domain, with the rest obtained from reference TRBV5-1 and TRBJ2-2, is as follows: KAGVTQTPRYLIKTRGQQVTLSCSPISGHRSVSWYQQTPGQGLQFLFEYFSETQRNKGNFPGRFSGRQFSNSRSEMNVSTLELGDSALYLCASVEGTATTGELFFGEGSRLTVL.

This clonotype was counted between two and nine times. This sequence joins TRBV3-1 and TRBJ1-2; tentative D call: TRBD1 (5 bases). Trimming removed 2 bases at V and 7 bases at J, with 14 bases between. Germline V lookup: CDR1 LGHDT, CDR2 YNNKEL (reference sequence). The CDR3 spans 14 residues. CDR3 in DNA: TGTGCCAGCAGCCAAACAGGATCGGGTGGTGGCTACACCTTC. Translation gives CASSQTGSGGGYTF.

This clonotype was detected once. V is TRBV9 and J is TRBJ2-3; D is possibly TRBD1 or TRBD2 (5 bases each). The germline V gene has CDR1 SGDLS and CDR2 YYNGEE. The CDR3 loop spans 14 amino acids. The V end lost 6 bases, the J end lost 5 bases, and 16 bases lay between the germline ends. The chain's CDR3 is CASKPGLAGDTQYF. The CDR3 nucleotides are TGTGCCAGCAAACCGGGGCTAGCTGGAGATACGCAGTATTTT. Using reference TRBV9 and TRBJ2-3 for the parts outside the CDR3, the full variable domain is DSGVTQTPKHLITATGQRVTLRCSPRSGDLSVYWYQQSLDQGLQFLIQYYNGEERAKGNILERFSAQQFPDLHSELNLSSLELGDSALYFCASKPGLAGDTQYFGPGTRLTVL.

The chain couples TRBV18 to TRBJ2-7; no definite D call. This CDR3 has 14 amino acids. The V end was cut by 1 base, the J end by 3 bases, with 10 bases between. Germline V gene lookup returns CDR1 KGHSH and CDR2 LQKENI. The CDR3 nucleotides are TGTGCCAGCTCACCACATCCGTCTAACTACGAGCAGTACTTC. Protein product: CASSPHPSNYEQYF.

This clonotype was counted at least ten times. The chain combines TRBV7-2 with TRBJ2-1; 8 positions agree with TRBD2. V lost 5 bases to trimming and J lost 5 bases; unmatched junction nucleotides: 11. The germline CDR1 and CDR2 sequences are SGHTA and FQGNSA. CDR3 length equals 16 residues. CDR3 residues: CASSPRGAGANNEQFF. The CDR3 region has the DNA TGTGCCAGCAGCCCCCGGGGAGCGGGGGCAAACAATGAGCAGTTCTTC. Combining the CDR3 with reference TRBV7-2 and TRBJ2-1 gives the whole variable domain GAGVSQSPSNKVTEKGKDVELRCDPISGHTALYWYRQSLGQGLEFLIYFQGNSAPDKSGLPSDRFSAERTGGSVSTLTIQRTQQEDSAVYLCASSPRGAGANNEQFFGPGTRLTVL.

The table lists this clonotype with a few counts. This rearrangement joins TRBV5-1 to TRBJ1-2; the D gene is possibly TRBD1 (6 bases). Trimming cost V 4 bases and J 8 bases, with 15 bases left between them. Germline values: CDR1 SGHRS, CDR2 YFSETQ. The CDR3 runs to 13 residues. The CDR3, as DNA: TGCGCCAGCAGCCTAACAGGGTTGGGCGGCTACACCTTC. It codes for CASSLTGLGGYTF.

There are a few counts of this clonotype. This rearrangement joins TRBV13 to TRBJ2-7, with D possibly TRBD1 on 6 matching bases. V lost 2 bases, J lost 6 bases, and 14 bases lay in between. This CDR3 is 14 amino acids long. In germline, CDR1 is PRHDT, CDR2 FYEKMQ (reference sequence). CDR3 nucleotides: TGTGCCAGCAGCTTACCCACTGGGGGCAGCGAGCAGTACTTC. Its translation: CASSLPTGGSEQYF. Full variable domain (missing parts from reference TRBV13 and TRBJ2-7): AAGVIQSPRHLIKEKRETATLKCYPIPRHDTVYWYQQGPGQDPQFLISFYEKMQSDKGSIPDRFSAQQFSDYHSELNMSSLELGDSALYFCASSLPTGGSEQYFGPGTRLTVT.

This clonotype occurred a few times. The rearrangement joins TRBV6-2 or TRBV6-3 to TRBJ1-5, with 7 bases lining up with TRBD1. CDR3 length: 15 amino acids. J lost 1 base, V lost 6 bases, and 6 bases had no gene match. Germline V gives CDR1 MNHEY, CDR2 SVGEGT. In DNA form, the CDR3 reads TGTGCCAGCAGGCCCAACAGGGGAAGCAATCAGCCCCAGCATTTT. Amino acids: CASRPNRGSNQPQHF.